The T cell receptor beta chain described here comes from a study of blood T cell repertoires in COVID-19. About the study: The United States, Italy and Spain supplied acute and convalescent COVID-19 samples. The cDNA or gDNA used as material had been derived from T cells, B-cell-depleted T cells, or PBMCs.

The CDR3 has 14 residues. The germline CDR1 and CDR2 sequences are SGHVS and FQNEAQ. The V and J ends lost 1 base and 4 bases respectively, with 10 bases between them. Original processing notes: Amplified reference gene primers provided the basis for estimating nucleated cell counts. The data were produced by immunoSEQ multiplex PCR, yet TCRdb's version contains in-frame clones alone and is incomplete. The D gene and trimming were derived from the DNA, and the V and J assignments and clone size from that table. This sample carries some 300,000 clones, approximately 88% of them seen once, and the ten largest clones take approximately 6.6%.

The chain employs TRBV7-8 and TRBJ1-2; D is undetermined. The clonotype originates from a woman in her twenties or thirties who had recovered from COVID-19. Sample: peripheral blood. This CDR3 is CASSLGHRSYGYTF. As DNA, the CDR3 is TGTGCCAGCAGCTTAGGTCACAGATCCTATGGCTACACCTTC.